These 15 T cell receptor beta chains came from one sample sequenced in a study of blood T cells in healthy people across ages. A sample-barcoded 5' primer and a J-beta primer mix were used in a second PCR of roughly 7 to 11 cycles. TCRdb reprocessed the 5' RACE reads with MiXCR, giving one entry per CDR3 protein. The data hold around 1,600,000 distinct CDR3 sequences, with about 42% observed a single time. The material sequenced was blood. These receptors were obtained from a woman aged 18-29 years in good health.

To note about this clonotype: A much more abundant neighbour one base away suggests this may be a read error. This chain uses TRBV10-3 with TRBJ2-5; 9 bases fit TRBD2. The last part of the DNA fits TRBJ2-7 better; the J call may be wrong. Germline CDR1 reads ENHRY; CDR2 reads SYGVKD. This CDR3 comprises 13 residues. In nucleotides, the CDR3 is TGTGCCGTCAGGGAGACTAGCGGTAGCGAGCAGTACTTC. Its translation: CAVRETSGSEQYF.

This clonotype was seen at least ten times. V gene TRBV7-9 combines with J gene TRBJ1-6; weak D call: TRBD1 (5 bases). Germline V gene lookup returns CDR1 SEHNR and CDR2 FQNEAQ (reference sequence). This CDR3 is 12 amino acids long. Deletions cut 3 bases from V and 9 bases from J, with 6 bases between. The CDR3 reads CASSFGGSPLHF. CDR3 DNA: TGTGCCAGCAGCTTCGGGGGTTCACCCCTCCACTTT.

This sequence joins TRBV25-1 and TRBJ2-7, with D hard to call. The CDR3 totals 12 residues. Trimming took off 6 bases at V and 2 bases at J, with 8 bases between the two ends. Germline-derived CDR1 and CDR2 are MGHDK and SYGVNS. The CDR3 loop is CASSSEAYEQYF. The CDR3, as DNA: TGTGCCAGCAGCTCAGAGGCCTACGAGCAGTACTTC.

This clonotype was counted a few times. The chain joins TRBV20-1 to TRBJ1-2; D is unclear. Trimming stripped 6 bases from V and 8 bases from J, with 19 bases between. CDR1 DFQATT and CDR2 SNEGSKA come from the germline V gene (reference sequence). The length of the CDR3 is 13 residues. This chain's CDR3 is CSASTRTYGGYTF. The CDR3 DNA reads TGCAGTGCGAGCACGAGAACCTACGGGGGCTACACCTTC.

J is TRBJ1-5 and V is TRBV2, with D unclear. CDR1 is SNHLY, CDR2 FYNNEI, per germline. The length of the CDR3 is 11 residues. Trimming removed 7 bases at V and 6 bases at J, with 7 bases between. CDR3 in DNA: TGTGCCAGCAAGTGGGGTCAGCCCCAGCATTTT. Translating gives CASKWGQPQHF. The complete variable domain, with remaining parts taken from reference TRBV2 and TRBJ1-5, reads EPEVTQTPSHQVTQMGQEVILRCVPISNHLYFYWYRQILGQKVEFLVSFYNNEISEKSEIFDDQFSVERPDGSNFTLKIRSTKLEDSAMYFCASKWGQPQHFGDGTRLSIL.

The genes are TRBV4-3 and TRBJ2-1, with 11 positions matching TRBD2. The CDR3 is made up of 16 amino acids. V gave up 3 bases and J gave up 11 bases; unmatched junction bases: 12. Germline assignment: CDR1 LGHNA and CDR2 YSLEER. The CDR3 loop is CASSQVGTSGGGKQFF. CDR3 DNA: TGCGCCAGCAGCCAGGTTGGGACTAGCGGAGGGGGGAAGCAGTTCTTC.

The genes are TRBV6-5 and TRBJ2-7; the D is unclear. Trimming stripped 6 bases from V and 0 bases from J, with 15 bases between. Germline CDR1 MNHEY, CDR2 SVGAGI. CDR3 size: 15 residues. In DNA form, the CDR3 reads TGTGCCAGCAGGATCGTGCGGTATCTCTCCTACGAGCAGTACTTC. This gives the protein CASRIVRYLSYEQYF.

This rearrangement joins TRBV12-3 or TRBV12-4 to TRBJ2-7; TRBD2 agrees at 10 bases. The CDR3 extends over 14 amino acids. The V segment lost 3 bases and the J segment 7 bases; nucleotides outside the gene matches: 6. Written as DNA, the CDR3 is TGTGCCAGCAGTTTTGGACTAGCGGTCCTGGAGCAGTACTTC. Translating it yields CASSFGLAVLEQYF.

This clonotype was seen once. The chain is built from TRBV7-9 and TRBJ1-5; maybe TRBD1 (5 bases). The V and J ends lost 4 bases and 4 bases respectively, with 17 bases between them. The CDR3 has 16 amino acids. The V gene's germline CDR1 is SEHNR and CDR2 FQNEAQ (reference sequence). The CDR3 here is CASSYGDGGWNQPQHF. CDR3 in DNA: TGTGCCAGCAGCTATGGGGACGGGGGATGGAATCAGCCCCAGCATTTT.

The V gene is TRBV29-1, the J gene TRBJ1-1; D is possibly TRBD1 (5 bases). The V and J ends lost 6 bases and 4 bases respectively, with 12 bases between them. From germline, CDR1 is SQVTM and CDR2 ANQGSEA. The CDR3 loop spans 12 amino acids. Here the CDR3 reads CSVVGGITEAFF. Written as DNA, the CDR3 is TGCAGCGTCGTGGGGGGTATCACTGAAGCTTTCTTT.

The gene calls are TRBV12-3 or TRBV12-4 and TRBJ2-1; 7 nucleotides align to TRBD1. V dropped 6 bases and J dropped 3; count of bases not matched to a gene: 8. The CDR3 sequence is 15 residues long. The CDR3 nucleotides read TGTGCCAGCAGCCAGACGGGACAGAGCTACAATGAGCAGTTCTTC. It codes for CASSQTGQSYNEQFF.

The chain has TRBV7-2 and TRBJ2-3, with unresolved D. Germline V CDR1 and CDR2: SGHTA, FQGNSA. CDR3 size: 14 residues. V lost 4 bases and J 5 bases, leaving 13 bases between the germline ends. In DNA form, the CDR3 reads TGTGCCAGCAGCTCACAGAGAAATGAAGATACGCAGTATTTT. As protein: CASSSQRNEDTQYF.

This chain uses TRBV9 with TRBJ1-2; D possibly corresponds to TRBD1 (5 bases). Looked up from germline, CDR1 is SGDLS and CDR2 is YYNGEE. This CDR3 has 17 residues. The V and J ends lost 2 bases and 5 bases respectively, with 22 bases between them. The chain's CDR3 is CASSVGPEPVPKYGYTF. DNA of the CDR3: TGTGCCAGCAGCGTGGGACCCGAGCCCGTCCCAAAATATGGCTACACCTTC. Together with reference TRBV9 and TRBJ1-2, the CDR3 gives the full variable domain: DSGVTQTPKHLITATGQRVTLRCSPRSGDLSVYWYQQSLDQGLQFLIQYYNGEERAKGNILERFSAQQFPDLHSELNLSSLELGDSALYFCASSVGPEPVPKYGYTFGSGTRLTVV.

In regard to this clonotype: The junction does not match germline at one end; this may be a read error. The chain has TRBV7-3 and TRBJ2-1; D gene uncertain. The V gene's germline CDR1 is SGHTA and CDR2 FQGTGA. The CDR3 consists of 14 residues. As DNA, the CDR3 is TGTGCCAGCAGCTCGTCGGCGACCCACAATGAGCAGCTCTTC. It yields the protein CASSSSATHNEQLF.

This chain joins TRBV2 and TRBJ2-4; D may be TRBD1 (6 bases). The DNA end lines up better with TRBJ2-7; the J call may be wrong. In germline, CDR1 is SNHLY, CDR2 FYNNEI. The CDR3 covers 14 residues. CDR3 coding DNA: TGTGCCAGCGGCTTAACAGGGTTCGCCTACGAGCAGTACTTC. Its translation: CASGLTGFAYEQYF.